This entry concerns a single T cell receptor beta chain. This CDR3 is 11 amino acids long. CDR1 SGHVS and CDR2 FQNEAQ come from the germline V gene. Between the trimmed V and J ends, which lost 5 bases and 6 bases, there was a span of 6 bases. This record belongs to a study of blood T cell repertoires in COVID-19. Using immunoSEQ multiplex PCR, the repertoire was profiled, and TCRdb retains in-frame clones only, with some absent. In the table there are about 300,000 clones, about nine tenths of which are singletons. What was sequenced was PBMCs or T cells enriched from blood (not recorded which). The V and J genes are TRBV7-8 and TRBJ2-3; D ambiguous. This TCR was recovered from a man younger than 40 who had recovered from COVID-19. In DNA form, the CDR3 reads TGTGCCAGCAGCCCCCTCGATACGCAGTATTTT. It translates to CASSPLDTQYF.